The 3 T cell receptor beta chains presented below share a single source sample, sequenced in a study of blood T cell repertoires in COVID-19. Generated by immunoSEQ multiplex PCR, the TCRdb table keeps only in-frame clones and is missing some. The repertoire holds 200,000 to 250,000 clones, with 88% as singletons. Sequencing was done on a sample of PBMCs or T cells enriched from blood (not recorded which). These receptors were obtained from a woman aged 50 to 65 with acute COVID-19.

V is TRBV21-1 and J is TRBJ1-1; the table's D call TRBD1 went unverified against the DNA. TRBV21-1 is listed as a pseudogene. The CDR3 length is 15 residues. CDR3 DNA: TGTGCCAGCAGCAAGAGCGGGACAGGGACCCCTGAAGCTTTCTTT. It is translated as CASSKSGTGTPEAFF.

The chain has TRBV19 and TRBJ1-2, with a tentative D call TRBD1 (6 bases). The CDR3 consists of 16 residues. In germline, CDR1 is LNHDA, CDR2 SQIVND (reference sequence). Trimming took 7 bases from V and 2 from J, leaving 20 bases between them. Here the CDR3 DNA reads TGTGCCAGTAACCTTATGGGGGCAGGGTGGAACTATGGCTACACCTTC. It translates to CASNLMGAGWNYGYTF.

This chain uses TRBV27 with TRBJ2-5, with a tentative D call TRBD2 (5 bases). Per the germline V gene, CDR1 is MNHEY and CDR2 is SMNVEV (reference sequence). The CDR3 consists of 13 residues. The V and J ends lost 5 bases and 5 bases respectively, with 12 bases between them. In DNA, the CDR3 is TGTGCCAGCAGTCTGAGGGTTCGGGAGACCCAGTACTTC. Its protein product is CASSLRVRETQYF.